What follows describes a single T cell receptor beta chain. The antigen is undetermined. Other DNA sequences in this sample translate to the same CDR3. Following extraction, RNA underwent reverse transcription to cDNA, which served as the sequencing template. Assay used: immunoSEQ multiplex PCR; TCRdb lists only in-frame clones, some missing. The data hold hundreds of thousands of clones, with 55% to 70% observed a single time. The treatment was: oral pan-JAK inhibitor, 5-10 mg twice daily. This sample was taken from a study of CD8+ T cells in alopecia areata. At the level of the study: The drug, oral tofacitinib, was given to treated patients at 5 to 10 mg twice daily. The tofacitinib course ran for 6 to 18 months and was followed by 6 months off drug.

Study-wide results and caveats: It was observed that many expanded lesional clones persisted in scalp and blood during tofacitinib. Lesional scalp displayed greater clonality than normal scalp, most notably in alopecia totalis/universalis.

Here the sequenced sample was CD4+ T cells sorted from blood, taken at week 24, from a patient treated with tofacitinib. This clonotype originated in a human donor with alopecia areata.

The CDR3 here is CSVRGGNTEAFF. The CDR3 DNA sequence: TGCAGCGTCCGTGGGGGGAACACTGAAGCTTTCTTT. The chain is built from TRBV29-1 and TRBJ1-1; D possibly corresponds to TRBD1 (5 bases). The CDR3 runs to 12 residues. The germline V gene has CDR1 SQVTM and CDR2 ANQGSEA. V lost 6 bases and J lost 1, with 9 bases in between.